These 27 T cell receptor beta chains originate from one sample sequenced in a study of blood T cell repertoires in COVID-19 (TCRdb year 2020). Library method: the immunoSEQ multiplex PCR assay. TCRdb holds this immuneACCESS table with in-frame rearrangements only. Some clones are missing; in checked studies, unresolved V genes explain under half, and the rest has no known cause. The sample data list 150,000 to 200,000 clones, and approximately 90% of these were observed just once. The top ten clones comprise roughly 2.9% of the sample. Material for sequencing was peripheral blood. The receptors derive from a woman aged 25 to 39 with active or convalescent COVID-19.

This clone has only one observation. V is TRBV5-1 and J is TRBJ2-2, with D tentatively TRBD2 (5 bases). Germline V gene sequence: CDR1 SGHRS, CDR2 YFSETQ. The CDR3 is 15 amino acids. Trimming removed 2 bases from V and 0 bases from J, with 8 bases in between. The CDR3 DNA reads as TGCGCCAGCAGCTTTGGAGGAACGAACACCGGGGAGCTGTTTTTT. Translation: CASSFGGTNTGELFF. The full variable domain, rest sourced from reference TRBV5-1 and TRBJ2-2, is KAGVTQTPRYLIKTRGQQVTLSCSPISGHRSVSWYQQTPGQGLQFLFEYFSETQRNKGNFPGRFSGRQFSNSRSEMNVSTLELGDSALYLCASSFGGTNTGELFFGEGSRLTVL.

For the CDR3, the DNA is TGTGCCTGGAGTGTCGGGACAGGGGGCACTAATGAAAAACTGTTTTTT. Protein: CAWSVGTGGTNEKLFF. The rearrangement links TRBV30 to TRBJ1-4; 12 bases line up with TRBD1. Germline-derived CDR1 and CDR2 are GTSNPN and SVGIG (reference sequence). After removal of 0 bases from V and 2 bases from J, the junction contained 1 base not matched to a gene. This CDR3 contains 16 residues.

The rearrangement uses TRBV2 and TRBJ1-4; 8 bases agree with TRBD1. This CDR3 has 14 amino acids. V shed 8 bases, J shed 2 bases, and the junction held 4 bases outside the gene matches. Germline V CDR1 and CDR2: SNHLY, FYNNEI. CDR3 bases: TGTGCCAGCGGGCGACAGGGGACTAATGAAAAACTGTTTTTT. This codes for CASGRQGTNEKLFF.

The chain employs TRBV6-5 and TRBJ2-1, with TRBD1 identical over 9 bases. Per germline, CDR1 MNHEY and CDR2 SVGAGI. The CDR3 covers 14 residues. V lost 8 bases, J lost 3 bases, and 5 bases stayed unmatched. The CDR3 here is CASPRDRDYNEQFF. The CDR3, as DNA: TGTGCCAGCCCCCGGGACAGGGACTACAATGAGCAGTTCTTC.

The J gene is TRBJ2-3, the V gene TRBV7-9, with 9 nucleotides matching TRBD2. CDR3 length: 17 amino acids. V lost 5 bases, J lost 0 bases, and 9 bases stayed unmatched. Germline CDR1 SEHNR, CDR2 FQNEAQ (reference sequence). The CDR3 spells CASSATLAGLSTDTQYF. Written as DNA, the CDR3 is TGTGCCAGCAGCGCAACCCTAGCGGGGCTAAGCACAGATACGCAGTATTTT. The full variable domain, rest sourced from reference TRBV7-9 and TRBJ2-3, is DTGVSQNPRHKITKRGQNVTFRCDPISEHNRLYWYRQTLGQGPEFLTYFQNEAQLEKSRLLSDRFSAERPKGSFSTLEIQRTEQGDSAMYLCASSATLAGLSTDTQYFGPGTRLTVL.

The CDR3, as DNA: TGTGCCACTCGACCAGGTGACTCTGGAAACACCATATATTTT. Amino acid sequence: CATRPGDSGNTIYF. J is TRBJ1-3 and V is TRBV6-5; D gene uncertain. With 10 bases removed from V and 0 bases from J, the gap between germline ends came to 13 bases. The CDR3 has 14 residues. Per the germline V gene, CDR1 is MNHEY and CDR2 is SVGAGI.

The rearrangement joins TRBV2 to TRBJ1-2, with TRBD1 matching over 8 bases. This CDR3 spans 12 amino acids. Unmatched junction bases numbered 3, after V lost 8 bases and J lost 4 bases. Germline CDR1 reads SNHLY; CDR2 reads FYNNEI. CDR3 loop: CASRTGRYGYTF. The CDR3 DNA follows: TGTGCCAGCCGGACAGGGCGCTATGGCTACACCTTC.

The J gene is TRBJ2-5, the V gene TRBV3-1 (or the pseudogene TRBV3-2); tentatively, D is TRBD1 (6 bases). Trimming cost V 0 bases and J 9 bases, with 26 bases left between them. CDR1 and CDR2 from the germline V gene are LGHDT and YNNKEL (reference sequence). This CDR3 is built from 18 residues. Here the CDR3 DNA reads TGTGCCAGCAGCCAAGATTCCGGGACCAGGGGACCCGCTGGGGCCCAGTACTTC. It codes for CASSQDSGTRGPAGAQYF.

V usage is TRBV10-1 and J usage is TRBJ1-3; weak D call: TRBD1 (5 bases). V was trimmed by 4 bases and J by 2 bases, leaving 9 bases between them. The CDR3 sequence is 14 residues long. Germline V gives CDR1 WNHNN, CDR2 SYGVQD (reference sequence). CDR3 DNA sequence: TGCGCCAGCAGTGGGGACTTTGCTGGAAACACCATATATTTT. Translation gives CASSGDFAGNTIYF.

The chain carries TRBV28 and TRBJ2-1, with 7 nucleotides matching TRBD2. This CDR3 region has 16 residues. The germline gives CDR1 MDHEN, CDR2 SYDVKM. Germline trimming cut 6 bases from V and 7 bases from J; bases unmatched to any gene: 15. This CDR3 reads CASSRLGTGGRNEQFF. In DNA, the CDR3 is TGTGCCAGCAGCCGACTGGGAACGGGAGGTCGGAATGAGCAGTTCTTC.

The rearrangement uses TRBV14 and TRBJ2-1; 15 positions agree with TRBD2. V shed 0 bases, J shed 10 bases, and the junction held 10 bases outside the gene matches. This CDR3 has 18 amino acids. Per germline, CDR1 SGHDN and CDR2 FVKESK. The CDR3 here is CASSQEGPGLAGGWEQFF. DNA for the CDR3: TGTGCCAGCAGCCAAGAGGGACCCGGACTAGCGGGAGGGTGGGAGCAGTTCTTC.

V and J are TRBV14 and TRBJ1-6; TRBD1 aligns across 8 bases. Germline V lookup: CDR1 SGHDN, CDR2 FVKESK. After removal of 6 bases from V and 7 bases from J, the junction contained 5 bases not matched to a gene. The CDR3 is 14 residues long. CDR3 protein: CASSLTGVNSPLHF. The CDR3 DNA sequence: TGTGCCAGCAGTCTGACAGGGGTAAATTCACCCCTCCACTTT.

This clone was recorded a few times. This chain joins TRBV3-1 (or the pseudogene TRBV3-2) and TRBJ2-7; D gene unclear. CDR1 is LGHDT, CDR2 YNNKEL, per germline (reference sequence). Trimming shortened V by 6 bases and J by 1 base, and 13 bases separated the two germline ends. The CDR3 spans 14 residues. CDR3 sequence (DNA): TGTGCCAGCAGAGAACATGGAGCTTCCTACGAGCAGTACTTC. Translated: CASREHGASYEQYF.

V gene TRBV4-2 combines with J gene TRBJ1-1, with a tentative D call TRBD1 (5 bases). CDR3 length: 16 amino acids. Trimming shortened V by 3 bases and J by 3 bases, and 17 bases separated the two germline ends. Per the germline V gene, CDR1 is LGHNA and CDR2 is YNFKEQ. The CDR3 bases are TGTGCCAGCAGCCAGACCTGGGAGGGGAAGGACACTGAAGCTTTCTTT. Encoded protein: CASSQTWEGKDTEAFF.

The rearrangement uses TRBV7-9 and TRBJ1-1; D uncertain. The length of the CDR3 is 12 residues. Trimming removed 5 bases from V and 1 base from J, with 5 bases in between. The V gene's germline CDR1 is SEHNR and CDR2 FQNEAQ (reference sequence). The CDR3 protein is CASSRENTEAFF. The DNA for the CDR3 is TGTGCCAGCAGCCGGGAGAACACTGAAGCTTTCTTT.

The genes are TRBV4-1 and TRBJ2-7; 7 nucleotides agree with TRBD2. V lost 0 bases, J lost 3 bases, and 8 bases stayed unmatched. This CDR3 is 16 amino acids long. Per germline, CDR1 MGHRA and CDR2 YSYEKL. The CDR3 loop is CASSQDFLAVYYEQYF. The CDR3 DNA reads TGCGCCAGCAGCCAAGATTTTCTAGCGGTGTACTACGAGCAGTACTTC.

This chain's CDR3 is CASSEYGAPGNTIYF. DNA for the CDR3: TGCGCCAGCAGTGAATATGGGGCGCCTGGAAACACCATATATTTT. The chain couples TRBV10-2 to TRBJ1-3, with D possibly being TRBD1 (5 bases). The V end was cut by 3 bases, the J end by 2 bases, with 11 bases between. CDR1 and CDR2 from the germline V gene are WSHSY and SAAADI. CDR3 size: 15 residues.

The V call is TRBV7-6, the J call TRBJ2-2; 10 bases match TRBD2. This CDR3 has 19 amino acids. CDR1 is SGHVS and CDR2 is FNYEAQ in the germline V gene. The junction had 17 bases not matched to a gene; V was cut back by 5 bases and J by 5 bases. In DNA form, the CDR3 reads TGTGCCAGCAGCCCAGAGGTCGTCGGGCCAGCGGGGGGGACCGGGGAGCTGTTTTTT. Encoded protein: CASSPEVVGPAGGTGELFF.

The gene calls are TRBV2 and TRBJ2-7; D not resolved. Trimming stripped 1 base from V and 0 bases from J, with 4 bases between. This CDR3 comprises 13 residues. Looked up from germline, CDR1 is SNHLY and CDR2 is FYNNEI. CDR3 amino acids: CASSEGGSYEQYF. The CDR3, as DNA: TGTGCCAGCAGTGAAGGCGGCTCCTACGAGCAGTACTTC.

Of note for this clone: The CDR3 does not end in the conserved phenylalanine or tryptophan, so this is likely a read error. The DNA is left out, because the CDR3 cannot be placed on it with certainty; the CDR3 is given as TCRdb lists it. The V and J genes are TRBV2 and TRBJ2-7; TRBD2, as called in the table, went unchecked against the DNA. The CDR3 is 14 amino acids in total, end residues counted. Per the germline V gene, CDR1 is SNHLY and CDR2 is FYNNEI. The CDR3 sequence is CASSEATLMGLPSP.

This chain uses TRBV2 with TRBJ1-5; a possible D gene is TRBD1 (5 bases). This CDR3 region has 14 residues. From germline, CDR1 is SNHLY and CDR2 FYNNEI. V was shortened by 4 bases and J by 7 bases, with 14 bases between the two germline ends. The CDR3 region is CASSASPGWQPQHF. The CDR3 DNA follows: TGTGCCAGCAGTGCGAGTCCAGGGTGGCAGCCCCAGCATTTT.

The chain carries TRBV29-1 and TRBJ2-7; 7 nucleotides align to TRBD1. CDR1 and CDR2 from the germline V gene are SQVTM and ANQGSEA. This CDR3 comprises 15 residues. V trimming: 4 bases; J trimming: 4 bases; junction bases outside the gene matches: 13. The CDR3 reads CSVGGSRGLRYEQYF. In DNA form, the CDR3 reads TGCAGCGTTGGAGGGTCGAGGGGGCTTAGGTACGAGCAGTACTTC.

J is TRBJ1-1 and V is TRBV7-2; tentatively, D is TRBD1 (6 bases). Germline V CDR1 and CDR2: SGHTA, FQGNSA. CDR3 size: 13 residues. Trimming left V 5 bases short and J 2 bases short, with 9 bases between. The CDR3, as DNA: TGTGCCAGCAGCCTGGACAGAAACACTGAAGCTTTCTTT. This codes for CASSLDRNTEAFF.

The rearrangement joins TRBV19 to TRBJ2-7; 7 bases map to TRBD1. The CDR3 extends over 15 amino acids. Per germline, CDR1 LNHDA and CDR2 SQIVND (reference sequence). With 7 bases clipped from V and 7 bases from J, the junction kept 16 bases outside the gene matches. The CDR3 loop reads CASKAAGGAPGEQYF. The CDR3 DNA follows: TGTGCCAGTAAGGCGGCAGGGGGAGCCCCGGGGGAGCAGTACTTC.

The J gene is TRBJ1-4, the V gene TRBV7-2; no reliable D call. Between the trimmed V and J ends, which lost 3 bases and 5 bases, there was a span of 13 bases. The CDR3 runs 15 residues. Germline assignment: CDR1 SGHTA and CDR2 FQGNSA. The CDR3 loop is CASSLYSSPNEKLFF. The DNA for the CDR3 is TGTGCCAGCAGCTTGTATTCGTCTCCGAATGAAAAACTGTTTTTT.

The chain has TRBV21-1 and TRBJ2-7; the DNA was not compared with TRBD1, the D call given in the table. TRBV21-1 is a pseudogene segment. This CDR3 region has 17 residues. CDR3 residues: CASSKGMQDNPYYEQYF. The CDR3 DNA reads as TGTGCCAGCAGCAAAGGTATGCAGGACAACCCTTACTACGAGCAGTACTTC.

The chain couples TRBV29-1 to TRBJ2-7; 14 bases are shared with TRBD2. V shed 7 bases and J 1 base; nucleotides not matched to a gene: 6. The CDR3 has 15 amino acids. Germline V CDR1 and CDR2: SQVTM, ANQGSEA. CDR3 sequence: CSAGTSGGLSYEQYF. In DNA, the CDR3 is TGCAGCGCAGGGACTAGCGGGGGCCTTTCCTACGAGCAGTACTTC.